These 31 T cell receptor beta chains were sequenced from one sample in a study of molecular identifiers for immune sequencing clone quantification. MiXCR was run by TCRdb on the PCR reads, yielding one entry per CDR3 protein. The sample lists about 640,000 distinct CDR3 sequences; approximately 20% were seen once. The sequenced material came from naive CD8+ T cells from blood, with Jurkat cell RNA spiked in. Specified subset: FACS-sorted CD8+CD4-CCR7+CD45RA+ naive T cells. Every receptor here comes from a human donor in good health. Some libraries in this study had Jurkat cell RNA spiked in.

This clonotype has at least ten counts. The chain couples TRBV29-1 to TRBJ1-3, with unresolved D. The CDR3 spans 14 residues. The ends were cut back, 0 bases at V and 7 bases at J, with 13 bases in the middle. Germline V gene lookup returns CDR1 SQVTM and CDR2 ANQGSEA. The CDR3 loop is CSVEDQSYGNTIYF. The CDR3 bases are TGCAGCGTTGAAGATCAGAGTTATGGCAACACCATATATTTT.

V usage is TRBV4-2 and J usage is TRBJ2-2; D ambiguous. Germline V gives CDR1 LGHNA, CDR2 YNFKEQ. V was clipped by 4 bases and J by 0 bases, with 6 bases between them. This CDR3 spans 14 amino acids. The CDR3 DNA is TGTGCCAGCAGCCTTGACACGAACACCGGGGAGCTGTTTTTT. Translated, it gives CASSLDTNTGELFF.

The genes are TRBV21-1 and TRBJ2-7. TRBV21-1 represents a pseudogene. There are 16 residues in the CDR3. The CDR3, as DNA: TGTGCCAGCAGCAAAGGGTGGCAGGACCTAAACTACGAGCAGTACTTC. It specifies CASSKGWQDLNYEQYF.

This clonotype showed up just a few times. The V gene is TRBV19, the J gene TRBJ1-1, with a possible D match to TRBD1 (5 bases). This CDR3 spans 16 amino acids. V lost 9 bases and J 0 bases, leaving 20 bases between the germline ends. CDR1 and CDR2 from the germline V gene are LNHDA and SQIVND (reference sequence). In DNA, the CDR3 is TGTGCCAGCGAGCCCCGCAAGGGGCGGATGAACACTGAAGCTTTCTTT. Protein sequence: CASEPRKGRMNTEAFF.

This clonotype appeared many times. Here the CDR3 reads CASRGSPGDEQYF. CDR3 sequence (DNA): TGTGCCAGCAGGGGGTCCCCAGGGGACGAGCAGTACTTC. This rearrangement joins TRBV6-5 to TRBJ2-7; a weak D match, TRBD1 (6 bases). Germline CDR1 is MNHEY and CDR2 is SVGAGI. There are 13 residues in the CDR3. The V end was cut by 6 bases, the J end by 5 bases, with 14 bases between.

This clonotype was picked up many times. The chain has TRBV30 and TRBJ1-2; unclear D gene. Germline V gene data show CDR1 as GTSNPN and CDR2 as SVGIG (reference sequence). Trimming removed 2 bases from V and 6 bases from J, with 10 bases in between. The CDR3 extends over 12 amino acids. CDR3 sequence reads: CAWSLFVDGYTF. The CDR3 DNA follows: TGTGCCTGGAGTCTGTTCGTCGATGGCTACACCTTC.

For this clonotype: A read error is possible here, since a much larger clone lies one base away. J is TRBJ1-3 and V is TRBV5-1, with D possibly being TRBD1 (5 bases). V was shortened by 4 bases and J by 0 bases, with 11 bases between the two germline ends. The CDR3 is 15 amino acids. Germline CDR1 is SGHRS and CDR2 is YFSETQ. The DNA for the CDR3 is TGCGCCAGCAGCCACGACGGGGGCTCTGGAAACACCATATATTTT. Protein sequence: CASSHDGGSGNTIYF.

This clonotype was detected a few times. This chain connects TRBV6-6 to TRBJ2-7; TRBD1 matches 9 bases. The CDR3 totals 15 residues. The germline gives CDR1 MNHNY, CDR2 SVGAGI (reference sequence). Germline trimming cut 2 bases from V and 7 bases from J; bases unmatched to any gene: 9. CDR3 sequence reads: CASSYPPGTGYEQYF. The CDR3 DNA follows: TGTGCCAGCAGTTACCCCCCCGGGACAGGGTATGAGCAGTACTTC.

Ten or more counts support this clonotype. This rearrangement joins TRBV6-6 to TRBJ2-3; D not resolved. The CDR3 runs 11 residues. V lost 2 bases and J lost 6, with 3 bases in between. The germline V gene has CDR1 MNHNY and CDR2 SVGAGI (reference sequence). CDR3 protein: CASSYGDTQYF. The CDR3 DNA reads TGTGCCAGCAGTTACGGGGATACGCAGTATTTT.

The gene calls are TRBV18 and TRBJ2-7, with D perhaps matching TRBD2 (7 bases). V was clipped by 8 bases and J by 2 bases, with 19 bases between them. The CDR3 length is 15 residues. The germline gives CDR1 KGHSH, CDR2 LQKENI. The CDR3 nucleotides are TGTGCCAGCCCCACAACAGGGAGGGGCGCCTACGAGCAGTACTTC. It encodes CASPTTGRGAYEQYF.

Worth noting for this clonotype: This may be a read error, as it is one base from a much larger clone. The CDR3 protein is CATSPGAVNQPQHF. The CDR3 DNA reads as TGTGCCACCAGCCCTGGGGCAGTTAATCAGCCCCAGCATTTT. The V and J genes are TRBV12-3 or TRBV12-4 and TRBJ1-5; TRBD1 is a possible D gene (5 bases). The CDR3 contains 14 residues. V gave up 10 bases and J gave up 4 bases, with 17 bases separating them.

This clonotype was seen repeatedly, ten times or more. V and J are TRBV28 and TRBJ2-5, with 8 bases that match TRBD1. Losses at the gene ends were 6 bases for V and 9 bases for J; bases not matched to a gene: 9. The germline V gene encodes CDR1 MDHEN and CDR2 SYDVKM. CDR3 length: 13 residues. The chain's CDR3 is CASSPDREAAQYF. The CDR3 region has the DNA TGTGCCAGCAGCCCGGACAGGGAGGCGGCCCAGTACTTC.

This chain uses TRBV28 with TRBJ2-5, with D perhaps matching TRBD1 (6 bases). CDR1 is MDHEN, CDR2 SYDVKM, per germline. The CDR3 contains 15 residues. V dropped 9 bases and J dropped 2 bases, with 19 bases sitting between them. The CDR3, as DNA: TGTGCCAGTACTTCTCCAGGGGCAGGGCAAGAGACCCAGTACTTC. Protein: CASTSPGAGQETQYF.

This clonotype was detected many times. Mismatch with germline at one junction end may stem from a read error. The genes are TRBV4-3 and TRBJ1-1; D is unresolved. Germline loops: CDR1 LGHNA, CDR2 YSLEER. There are 15 residues in the CDR3. The CDR3 DNA is TGCGCCAGCAGCCAAGGTAGGGTAATGAAGACTGAAGCTTTCTTT. This translates into CASSQGRVMKTEAFF.

There are many counts of this clonotype. In DNA form, the CDR3 reads TGTGCCAGCAGCCCAGGGGGTCGGGCGGACGAGCAGTACTTC. This sequence encodes CASSPGGRADEQYF. The genes are TRBV28 and TRBJ2-7; 7 bases line up with TRBD1. Trimming cost V 6 bases and J 5 bases; bases outside gene matches: 10. The germline V gene encodes CDR1 MDHEN and CDR2 SYDVKM. The CDR3 is 14 amino acids.

Ten or more counts support this clonotype. The V gene is TRBV13, the J gene TRBJ1-1; TRBD1 agrees at 10 bases. Germline assignment: CDR1 PRHDT and CDR2 FYEKMQ (reference sequence). J lost 7 bases, V lost 4 bases, and 9 bases had no gene match. This CDR3 contains 15 residues. In DNA form, the CDR3 reads TGTGCCAGCAGCTCTATGGGACAGGGGATCGATGAAGCTTTCTTT. Its translation is CASSSMGQGIDEAFF.

As regards this clonotype: At one boundary the junction diverges from the germline segment, which might be a read error. The chain joins TRBV4-3 to TRBJ1-4; D remains ambiguous. CDR1 LGHNA and CDR2 YSLEER come from the germline V gene. The CDR3 loop spans 15 amino acids. This chain's CDR3 is CASSPTREFVSGLLF. CDR3 DNA sequence: TGCGCCAGCAGCCCTACCCGGGAGTTCGTTTCAGGACTGCTTTTT.

For this clonotype: A much larger clone differs by one base, so this may be a read error. Because the CDR3 is missing its conserved closing phenylalanine or tryptophan, this is likely a read error. The CDR3 is CASSQGPVWTEAFS. The CDR3 DNA sequence: TGCGCCAGCAGCCAAGGACCGGTATGGACTGAAGCTTTCTCT. The chain uses TRBV4-3 and TRBJ1-1; D not resolved. Trimming pared 1 base from V and 5 bases from J, leaving 11 bases between. This CDR3 region has 14 residues. Germline V gives CDR1 LGHNA, CDR2 YSLEER.

This clonotype was counted a few times. The chain uses TRBV19 and TRBJ2-3, with 10 bases that match TRBD2. CDR1 LNHDA and CDR2 SQIVND come from the germline V gene (reference sequence). The CDR3 extends over 17 amino acids. The V gene end was trimmed by 6 bases and the J gene end by 0 bases; junction bases not matched to a gene: 9. The CDR3 sequence: CASRGLAEIGSTDTQYF. The DNA of the CDR3 is TGTGCCAGTAGAGGACTAGCGGAGATAGGGAGCACAGATACGCAGTATTTT.

Note on this clonotype: At one end, the junction sequence differs from germline, possibly due to a read error. The J gene is TRBJ2-7, the V gene TRBV27; D tentatively fits TRBD1 or TRBD2 (6 bases each). There are 16 residues in the CDR3. Per germline, CDR1 MNHEY and CDR2 SMNVEV (reference sequence). The CDR3 is CVSSLSDRGPSYEQYF. As DNA, the CDR3 is TGTGTCAGCAGTTTATCGGACCGGGGGCCTTCCTACGAGCAGTACTTC.

With regard to this clonotype: The junction shows a germline mismatch at one end, possibly a read error. V is TRBV6-1 and J is TRBJ2-7, with D unresolved. This CDR3 contains 11 residues. Looked up from germline, CDR1 is MNHNS and CDR2 is SASEGT. As DNA, the CDR3 is TGTGTCAGCACCCGAGGCTACGAGCAGTACTTC. Encoded protein: CVSTRGYEQYF.

This clonotype appeared many times. V gene TRBV27 combines with J gene TRBJ2-3; 11 bases match TRBD2. The trim removed 4 bases at V and 6 bases at J, leaving 12 bases unmatched. CDR3 length: 17 residues. Germline CDR1 is MNHEY and CDR2 is SMNVEV (reference sequence). The CDR3 DNA is TGTGCCAGCAGTTCGCGGAGTAGCGGGAGGGTCGGGGATACGCAGTATTTT. This encodes CASSSRSSGRVGDTQYF.

This clonotype has ten or more counts. The chain is built from TRBV7-6 and TRBJ2-3; D remains unclear. Germline CDR1 reads SGHVS; CDR2 reads FNYEAQ. Trimming left V 1 base short and J 4 bases short, with 15 bases between. This CDR3 has 16 amino acids. CDR3 residues: CASSLVSGFLADTQYF. CDR3 nucleotides: TGTGCCAGCAGCTTAGTATCTGGGTTTCTAGCAGATACGCAGTATTTT.

This clonotype was counted only a few times. This sequence joins TRBV9 and TRBJ2-1; perhaps TRBD2 as D (6 bases). The CDR3 has 12 amino acids. The V end was cut by 4 bases, the J end by 9 bases, with 11 bases between. The V gene's germline CDR1 is SGDLS and CDR2 YYNGEE. The CDR3 DNA follows: TGTGCCAGCAGCAGTAGCGGAACTGAGCAGTTCTTC. Its protein product is CASSSSGTEQFF.

The rearrangement uses TRBV4-1 and TRBJ1-5, with D maybe TRBD1 (6 bases). Trimming pared 6 bases from V and 4 bases from J, leaving 16 bases between. Germline CDR1 reads MGHRA; CDR2 reads YSYEKL. The CDR3 length is 15 residues. This CDR3 reads CASRGQTVINQPQHF. CDR3 in DNA: TGCGCCAGCAGAGGACAGACAGTAATAAATCAGCCCCAGCATTTT.

This clonotype was seen many times. As DNA, the CDR3 is TGCAGTGCTTCCCCTCAGGTCGCAGATACGCAGTATTTT. This translates into CSASPQVADTQYF. The gene calls are TRBV20-1 and TRBJ2-3; no reliable D call. The CDR3 has 13 residues. Germline CDR1 DFQATT, CDR2 SNEGSKA (reference sequence). The ends were cut back, 5 bases at V and 4 bases at J, with 13 bases in the middle.

This chain joins TRBV7-9 and TRBJ2-7; D is undetermined. CDR3 length equals 11 residues. V dropped 5 bases and J dropped 6 bases, with 8 bases sitting between them. CDR1 is SEHNR and CDR2 is FQNEAQ in the germline V gene (reference sequence). The CDR3 DNA is TGTGCCAGCAGCCCAGACTGCGAGCAGTACTTC. It translates to CASSPDCEQYF.

Comment on this clonotype: The junction departs from the called germline gene at one end, perhaps through a read error. J is TRBJ1-3 and V is TRBV19, with D possibly TRBD1 on 6 matching bases. This CDR3 region has 15 residues. Per germline, CDR1 LNHDA and CDR2 SQIVND (reference sequence). CDR3 sequence (DNA): TGTGCCAGTTATGGTCGGGGGCTCTCTGGAAACGCCATATATTTT. Translated, it gives CASYGRGLSGNAIYF.

To note about this clonotype: This may arise from a read error, as a much more abundant clone is one base away. V is TRBV7-9 and J is TRBJ1-1, with a tentative D call TRBD1 (5 bases). The V gene's germline CDR1 is SEHNR and CDR2 FQNEAQ (reference sequence). Trimming removed 5 bases from V and 4 bases from J, with 11 bases in between. There are 13 residues in the CDR3. The CDR3 sequence: CASSQIGTTEAFF. CDR3 coding DNA: TGTGCCAGCAGCCAGATCGGGACCACTGAAGCTTTCTTT.

In this sample, this clonotype turned up a few times. A read error is possible here, since a much larger clone lies one base away. The chain links TRBV7-9 to TRBJ1-5; no clear D. CDR1 is SEHNR, CDR2 FQNEAQ, per germline (reference sequence). The CDR3 spans 14 residues. CDR3 protein: CASSRSHENQPQRF. CDR3 DNA: TGTGCCAGCAGCCGATCGCATGAGAATCAGCCCCAGCGTTTT. The whole variable domain, filled in from reference TRBV7-9 and TRBJ1-5, reads DTGVSQNPRHKITKRGQNVTFRCDPISEHNRLYWYRQTLGQGPEFLTYFQNEAQLEKSRLLSDRFSAERPKGSFSTLEIQRTEQGDSAMYLCASSRSHENQPQRFGDGTRLSIL.

This clonotype was recorded a few times. The chain carries TRBV19 and TRBJ2-3; D is uncertain. Germline CDR1 is LNHDA and CDR2 is SQIVND (reference sequence). V was clipped by 8 bases and J by 2 bases, with 11 bases between them. The CDR3 loop spans 13 amino acids. In DNA, the CDR3 is TGTGCCAGTTCCACCGTGGCCACAGATACGCAGTATTTT. Translating it yields CASSTVATDTQYF. The whole variable domain, remainder taken from reference TRBV19 and TRBJ2-3, is DGGITQSPKYLFRKEGQNVTLSCEQNLNHDAMYWYRQDPGQGLRLIYYSQIVNDFQKGDIAEGYSVSREKKESFPLTVTSAQKNPTAFYLCASSTVATDTQYFGPGTRLTVL.